This TCR beta chain was recovered during a study of OX40 agonist ivuxolimab in advanced cancers. The overall study: Dosing consisted of intravenous ivuxolimab at 0.01 to 10 mg/kg every 2 weeks.

V was cut by 6 bases and J by 4 bases, with 13 bases left in between. Germline V gene data show CDR1 as MNHEY and CDR2 as SMNVEV (reference sequence). The CDR3 has 13 residues. Measured with immunoSEQ multiplex PCR; TCRdb has only the in-frame clones, and not every one. The sample records some 66,000 clones, 85% being singletons. The TCR comes from an adult with an advanced solid tumor such as melanoma, head and neck, liver or kidney cancer. J is TRBJ2-7 and V is TRBV27; no firm D call. This sample comprised CD4+ or CD8+ T cells sorted from blood, obtained in a trial of the OX40 agonist ivuxolimab. The CDR3 bases are TGTGCCAGCAGCCGAACCGTCTTTTACGAGCAGTACTTC. Translated: CASSRTVFYEQYF.